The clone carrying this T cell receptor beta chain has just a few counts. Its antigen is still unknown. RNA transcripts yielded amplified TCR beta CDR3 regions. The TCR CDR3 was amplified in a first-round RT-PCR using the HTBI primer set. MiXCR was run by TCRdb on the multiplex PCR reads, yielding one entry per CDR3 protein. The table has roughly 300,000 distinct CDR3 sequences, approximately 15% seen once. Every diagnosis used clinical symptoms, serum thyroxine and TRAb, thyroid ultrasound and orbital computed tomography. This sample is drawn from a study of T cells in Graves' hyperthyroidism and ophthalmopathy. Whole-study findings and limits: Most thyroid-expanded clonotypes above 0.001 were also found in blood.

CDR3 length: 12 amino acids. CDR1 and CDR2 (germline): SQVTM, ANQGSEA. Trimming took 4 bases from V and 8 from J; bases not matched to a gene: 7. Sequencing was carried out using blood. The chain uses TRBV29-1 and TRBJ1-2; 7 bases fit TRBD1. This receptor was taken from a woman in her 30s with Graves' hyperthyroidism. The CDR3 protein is CSVAGTDDGYTF. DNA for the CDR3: TGCAGCGTTGCCGGGACAGATGACGGCTACACCTTC.